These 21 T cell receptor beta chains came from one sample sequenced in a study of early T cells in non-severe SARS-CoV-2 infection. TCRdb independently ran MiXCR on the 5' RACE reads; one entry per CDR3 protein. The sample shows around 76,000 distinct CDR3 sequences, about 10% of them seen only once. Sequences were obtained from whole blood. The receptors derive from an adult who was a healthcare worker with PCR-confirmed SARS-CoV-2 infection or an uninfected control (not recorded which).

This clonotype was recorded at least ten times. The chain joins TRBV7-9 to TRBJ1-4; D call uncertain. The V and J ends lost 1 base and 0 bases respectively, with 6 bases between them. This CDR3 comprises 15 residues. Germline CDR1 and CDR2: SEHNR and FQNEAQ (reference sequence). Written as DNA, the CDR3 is TGTGCCAGCAGCTTAGAGGGCGCAACTAATGAAAAACTGTTTTTT. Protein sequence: CASSLEGATNEKLFF. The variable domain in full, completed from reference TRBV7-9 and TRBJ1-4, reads DTGVSQNPRHKITKRGQNVTFRCDPISEHNRLYWYRQTLGQGPEFLTYFQNEAQLEKSRLLSDRFSAERPKGSFSTLEIQRTEQGDSAMYLCASSLEGATNEKLFFGSGTQLSVL.

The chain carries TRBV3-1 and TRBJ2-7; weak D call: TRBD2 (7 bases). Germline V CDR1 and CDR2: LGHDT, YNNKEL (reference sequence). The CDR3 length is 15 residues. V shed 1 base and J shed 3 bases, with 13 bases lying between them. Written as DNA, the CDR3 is TGTGCCAGCAGCCAAGGCGGGGGCCAGGTCTACGAGCAGTACTTC. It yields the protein CASSQGGGQVYEQYF.

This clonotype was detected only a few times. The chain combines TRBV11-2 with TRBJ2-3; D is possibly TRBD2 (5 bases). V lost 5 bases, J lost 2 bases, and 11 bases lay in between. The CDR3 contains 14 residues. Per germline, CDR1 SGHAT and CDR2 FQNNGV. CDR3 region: CASSRAGVTDTQYF. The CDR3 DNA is TGTGCCAGCAGCCGGGCGGGCGTCACAGATACGCAGTATTTT.

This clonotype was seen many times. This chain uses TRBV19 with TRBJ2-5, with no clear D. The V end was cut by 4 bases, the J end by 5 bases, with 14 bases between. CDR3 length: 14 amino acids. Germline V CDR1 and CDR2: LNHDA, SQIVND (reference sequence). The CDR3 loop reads CASSTTAPKETQYF. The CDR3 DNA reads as TGTGCCAGTAGTACGACCGCGCCCAAGGAGACCCAGTACTTC.

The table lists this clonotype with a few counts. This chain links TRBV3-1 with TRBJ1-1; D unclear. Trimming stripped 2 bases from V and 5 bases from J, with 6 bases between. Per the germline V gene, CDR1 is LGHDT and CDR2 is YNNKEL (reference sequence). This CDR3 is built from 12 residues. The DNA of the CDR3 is TGTGCCAGCAGCCAAAGAACTACTGAAGCTTTCTTT. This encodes CASSQRTTEAFF. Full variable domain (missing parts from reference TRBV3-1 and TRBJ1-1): DTAVSQTPKYLVTQMGNDKSIKCEQNLGHDTMYWYKQDSKKFLKIMFSYNNKELIINETVPNRFSPKSPDKAHLNLHINSLELGDSAVYFCASSQRTTEAFFGQGTRLTVV.

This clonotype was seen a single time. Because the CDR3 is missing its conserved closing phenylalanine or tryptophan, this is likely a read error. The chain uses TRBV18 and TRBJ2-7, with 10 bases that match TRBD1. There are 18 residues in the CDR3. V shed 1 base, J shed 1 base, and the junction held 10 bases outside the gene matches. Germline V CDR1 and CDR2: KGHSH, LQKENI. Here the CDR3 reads CASSPQGQGLYPSYEQYY. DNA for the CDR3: TGTGCCAGCTCACCACAGGGACAGGGGCTTTACCCTTCCTACGAGCAGTACTAC.

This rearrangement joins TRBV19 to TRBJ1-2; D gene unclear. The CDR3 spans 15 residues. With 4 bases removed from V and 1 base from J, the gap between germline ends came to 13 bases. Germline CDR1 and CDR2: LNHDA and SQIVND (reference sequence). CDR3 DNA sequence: TGTGCCAGTAGTACTCAGGACGGATTTAACTATGGCTACACCTTC. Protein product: CASSTQDGFNYGYTF.

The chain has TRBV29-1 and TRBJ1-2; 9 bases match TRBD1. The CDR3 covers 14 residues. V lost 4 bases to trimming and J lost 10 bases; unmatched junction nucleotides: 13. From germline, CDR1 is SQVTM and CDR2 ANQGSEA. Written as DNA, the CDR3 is TGCAGCGTTGGAGGTGAGATGGGACAGGGAATCTACACCTTC. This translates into CSVGGEMGQGIYTF.

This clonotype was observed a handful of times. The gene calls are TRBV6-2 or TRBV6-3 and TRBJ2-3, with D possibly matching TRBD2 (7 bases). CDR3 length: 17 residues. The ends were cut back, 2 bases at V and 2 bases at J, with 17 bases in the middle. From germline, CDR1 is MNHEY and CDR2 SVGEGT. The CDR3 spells CASSYRGGTQHTDTQYF. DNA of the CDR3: TGTGCCAGCAGTTACAGGGGGGGGACGCAACACACAGATACGCAGTATTTT.

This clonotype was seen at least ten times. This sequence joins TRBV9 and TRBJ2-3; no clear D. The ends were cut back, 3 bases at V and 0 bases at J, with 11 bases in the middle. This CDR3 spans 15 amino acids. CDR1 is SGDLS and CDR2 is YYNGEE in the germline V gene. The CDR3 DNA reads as TGTGCCAGCAGCGAAAGGACGGCTAGCACAGATACGCAGTATTTT. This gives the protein CASSERTASTDTQYF.

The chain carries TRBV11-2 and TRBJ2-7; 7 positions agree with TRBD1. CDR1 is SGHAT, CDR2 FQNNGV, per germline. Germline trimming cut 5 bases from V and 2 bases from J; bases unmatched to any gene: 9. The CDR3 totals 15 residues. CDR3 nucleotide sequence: TGTGCCAGCAGCCCTACCGGGACAGTCCCCTACGAGCAGTACTTC. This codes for CASSPTGTVPYEQYF.

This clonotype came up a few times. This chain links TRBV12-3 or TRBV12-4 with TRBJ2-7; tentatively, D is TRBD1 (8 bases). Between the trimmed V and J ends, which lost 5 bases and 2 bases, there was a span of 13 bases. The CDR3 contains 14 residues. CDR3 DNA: TGTGCCAGCAGTAGGACAGGGACTACCTACGAGCAGTACTTC. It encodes CASSRTGTTYEQYF.

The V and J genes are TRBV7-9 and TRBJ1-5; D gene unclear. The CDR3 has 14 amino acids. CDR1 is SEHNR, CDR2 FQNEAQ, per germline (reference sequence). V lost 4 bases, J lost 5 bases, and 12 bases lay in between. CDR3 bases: TGTGCCAGCAGCTGGGGAAGGGTCGATCAGCCCCAGCATTTT. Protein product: CASSWGRVDQPQHF. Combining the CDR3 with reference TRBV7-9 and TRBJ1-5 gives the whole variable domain DTGVSQNPRHKITKRGQNVTFRCDPISEHNRLYWYRQTLGQGPEFLTYFQNEAQLEKSRLLSDRFSAERPKGSFSTLEIQRTEQGDSAMYLCASSWGRVDQPQHFGDGTRLSIL.

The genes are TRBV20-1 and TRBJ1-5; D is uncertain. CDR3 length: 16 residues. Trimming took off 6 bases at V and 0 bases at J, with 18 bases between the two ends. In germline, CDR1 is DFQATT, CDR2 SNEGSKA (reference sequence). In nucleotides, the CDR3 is TGCAGTGCCCTAGATCCCTCTCCTTATAGCAATCAGCCCCAGCATTTT. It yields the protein CSALDPSPYSNQPQHF.

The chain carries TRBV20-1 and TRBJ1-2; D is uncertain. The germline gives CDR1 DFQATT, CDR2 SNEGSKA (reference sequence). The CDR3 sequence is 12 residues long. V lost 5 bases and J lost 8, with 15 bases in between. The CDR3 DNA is TGCAGTGCTCGTCACGGCATGATGGGCTACACCTTC. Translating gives CSARHGMMGYTF.

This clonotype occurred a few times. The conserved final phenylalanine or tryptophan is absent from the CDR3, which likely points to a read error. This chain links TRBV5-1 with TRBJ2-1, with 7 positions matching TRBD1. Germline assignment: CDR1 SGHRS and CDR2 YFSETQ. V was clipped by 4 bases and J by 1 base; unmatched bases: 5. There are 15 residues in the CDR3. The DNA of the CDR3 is TGCGCCAGCAGCCAGGGGACAGCGTCCTACAATGAGCAGTTCTCC. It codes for CASSQGTASYNEQFS.

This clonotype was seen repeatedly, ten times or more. The CDR3 loop reads CASSSVGQGAGEQYF. CDR3 sequence (DNA): TGTGCCAGCAGCTCCGTAGGACAGGGGGCGGGGGAGCAGTACTTC. The chain joins TRBV7-2 to TRBJ2-7; 11 bases fit TRBD1. Trimming cost V 4 bases and J 7 bases; bases outside gene matches: 9. This CDR3 has 15 residues. Germline CDR1 reads SGHTA; CDR2 reads FQGNSA. The whole variable domain, filled in from reference TRBV7-2 and TRBJ2-7, reads GAGVSQSPSNKVTEKGKDVELRCDPISGHTALYWYRQSLGQGLEFLIYFQGNSAPDKSGLPSDRFSAERTGGSVSTLTIQRTQQEDSAVYLCASSSVGQGAGEQYFGPGTRLTVT.

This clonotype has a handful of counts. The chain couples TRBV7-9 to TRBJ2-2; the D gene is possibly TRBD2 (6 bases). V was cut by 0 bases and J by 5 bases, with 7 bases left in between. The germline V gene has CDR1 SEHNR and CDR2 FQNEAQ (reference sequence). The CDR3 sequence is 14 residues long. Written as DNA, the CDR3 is TGTGCCAGCAGCTTAGCCGGGAGTACCGGGGAGCTGTTTTTT. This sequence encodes CASSLAGSTGELFF. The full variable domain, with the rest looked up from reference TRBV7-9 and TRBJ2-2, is DTGVSQNPRHKITKRGQNVTFRCDPISEHNRLYWYRQTLGQGPEFLTYFQNEAQLEKSRLLSDRFSAERPKGSFSTLEIQRTEQGDSAMYLCASSLAGSTGELFFGEGSRLTVL.

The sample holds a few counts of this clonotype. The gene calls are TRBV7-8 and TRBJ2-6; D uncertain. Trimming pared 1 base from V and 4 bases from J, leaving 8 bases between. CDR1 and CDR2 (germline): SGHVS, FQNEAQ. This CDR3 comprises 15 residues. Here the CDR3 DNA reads TGTGCCAGCAGCTTAGGGGTAGGAGGGGCCAACGTCCTGACTTTC. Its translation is CASSLGVGGANVLTF.

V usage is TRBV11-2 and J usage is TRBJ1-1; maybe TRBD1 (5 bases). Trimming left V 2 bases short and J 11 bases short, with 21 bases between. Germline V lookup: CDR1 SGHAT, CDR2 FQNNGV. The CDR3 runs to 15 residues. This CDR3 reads CASSLIRGGEALAFF. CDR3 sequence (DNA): TGTGCCAGCAGCTTAATCCGGGGGGGTGAGGCTCTTGCTTTCTTT.

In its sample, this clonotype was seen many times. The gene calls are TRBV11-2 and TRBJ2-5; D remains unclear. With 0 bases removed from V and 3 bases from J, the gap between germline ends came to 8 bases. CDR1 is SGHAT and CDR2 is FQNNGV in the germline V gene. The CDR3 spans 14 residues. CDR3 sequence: CASSLESLEETQYF. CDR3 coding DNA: TGTGCCAGCAGCTTAGAATCCCTAGAAGAGACCCAGTACTTC.